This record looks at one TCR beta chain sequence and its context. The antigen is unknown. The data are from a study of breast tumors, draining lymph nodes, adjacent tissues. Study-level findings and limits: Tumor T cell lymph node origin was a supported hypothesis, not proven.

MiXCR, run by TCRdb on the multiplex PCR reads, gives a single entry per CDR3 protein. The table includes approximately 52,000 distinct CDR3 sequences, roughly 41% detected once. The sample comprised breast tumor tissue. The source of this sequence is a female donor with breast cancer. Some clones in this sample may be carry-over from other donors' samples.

CDR3 nucleotides: TGCAGTGCTAGGGACAGGGTCTCCTACAATGAGCAGTTCTTC. This translates into CSARDRVSYNEQFF. V usage is TRBV20-1 and J usage is TRBJ2-1; 8 bases match TRBD1. The germline V gene encodes CDR1 DFQATT and CDR2 SNEGSKA (reference sequence). This CDR3 spans 14 amino acids. V was pared by 3 bases and J by 0 bases, with 1 base of the junction left unmatched.